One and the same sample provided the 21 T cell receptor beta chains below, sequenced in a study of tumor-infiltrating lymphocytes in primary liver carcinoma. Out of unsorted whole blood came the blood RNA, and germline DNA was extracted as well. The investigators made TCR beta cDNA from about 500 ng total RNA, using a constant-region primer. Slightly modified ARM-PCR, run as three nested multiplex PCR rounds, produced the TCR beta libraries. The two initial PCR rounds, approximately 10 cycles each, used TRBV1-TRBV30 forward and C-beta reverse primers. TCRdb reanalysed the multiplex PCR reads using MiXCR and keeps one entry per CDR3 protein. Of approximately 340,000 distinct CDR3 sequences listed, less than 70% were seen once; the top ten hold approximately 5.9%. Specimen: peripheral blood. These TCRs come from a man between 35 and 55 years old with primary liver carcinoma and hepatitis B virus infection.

The CDR3: CASSLYEGQGNSPLHF. The CDR3 DNA reads as TGTGCCAGCAGCTTATATGAGGGACAGGGCAATTCACCCCTCCACTTT. The rearrangement uses TRBV5-4 and TRBJ1-6; 9 nucleotides line up with TRBD1. CDR1 is SGHNT, CDR2 YYREEE, per germline (reference sequence). The CDR3 spans 16 residues. J lost 7 bases, V lost 2 bases, and 7 bases had no gene match.

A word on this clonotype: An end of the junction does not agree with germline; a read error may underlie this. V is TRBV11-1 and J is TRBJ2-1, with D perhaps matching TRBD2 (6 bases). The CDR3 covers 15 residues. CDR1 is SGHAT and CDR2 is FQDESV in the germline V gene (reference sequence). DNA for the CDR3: TGTACCAGCAGCACCCTAGCGCGAGGGAACAATGAGCAGTTCTTC. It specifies CTSSTLARGNNEQFF.

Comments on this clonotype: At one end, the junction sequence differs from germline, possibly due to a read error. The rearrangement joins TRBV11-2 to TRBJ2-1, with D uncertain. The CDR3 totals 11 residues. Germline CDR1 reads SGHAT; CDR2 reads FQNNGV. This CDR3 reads CANSPDGERFF. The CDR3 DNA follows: TGTGCCAACAGCCCTGACGGAGAGCGGTTCTTC.

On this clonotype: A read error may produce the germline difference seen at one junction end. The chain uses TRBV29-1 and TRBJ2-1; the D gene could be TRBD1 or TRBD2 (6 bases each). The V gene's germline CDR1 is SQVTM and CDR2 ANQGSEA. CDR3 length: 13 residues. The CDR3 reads CIVEGGSYNEQLF. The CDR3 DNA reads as TGCATCGTTGAGGGGGGTTCCTACAATGAGCAGTTATTC.

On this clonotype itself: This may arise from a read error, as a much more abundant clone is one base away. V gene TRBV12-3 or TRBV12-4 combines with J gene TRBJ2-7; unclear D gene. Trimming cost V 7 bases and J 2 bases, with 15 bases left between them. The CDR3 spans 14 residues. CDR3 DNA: TGTGCCAGCACTCTAGTGATAGGGACCTACGAGCAGTACTTC. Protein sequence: CASTLVIGTYEQYF.

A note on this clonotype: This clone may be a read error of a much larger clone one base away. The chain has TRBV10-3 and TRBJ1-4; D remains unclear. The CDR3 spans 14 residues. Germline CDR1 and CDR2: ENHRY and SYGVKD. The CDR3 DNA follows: TGTGCCATCAGTGATAAACGGGATAATGAAAAACTGTTATTT. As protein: CAISDKRDNEKLLF.

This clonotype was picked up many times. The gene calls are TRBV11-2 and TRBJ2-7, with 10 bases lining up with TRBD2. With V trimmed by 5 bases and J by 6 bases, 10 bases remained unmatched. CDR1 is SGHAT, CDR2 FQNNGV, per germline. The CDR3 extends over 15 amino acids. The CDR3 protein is CASSITSGISSEQYF. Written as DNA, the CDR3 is TGTGCCAGCAGCATAACTAGCGGGATAAGCAGCGAGCAGTACTTC.

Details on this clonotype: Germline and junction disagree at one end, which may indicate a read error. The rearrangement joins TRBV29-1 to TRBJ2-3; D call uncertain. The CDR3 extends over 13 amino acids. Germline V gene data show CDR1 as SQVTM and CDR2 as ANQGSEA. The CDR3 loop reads CSVDLTSTDTQYF. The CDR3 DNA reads TGCAGTGTTGACTTAACTAGCACAGATACGCAGTATTTT.

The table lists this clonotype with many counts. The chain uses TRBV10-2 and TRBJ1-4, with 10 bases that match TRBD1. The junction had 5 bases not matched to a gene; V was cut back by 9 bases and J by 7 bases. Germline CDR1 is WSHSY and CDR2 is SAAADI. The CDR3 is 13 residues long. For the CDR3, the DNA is TGCGCCAGTTGGACAGGGGGAAGTGAAAAACTGTTTTTT. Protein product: CASWTGGSEKLFF.

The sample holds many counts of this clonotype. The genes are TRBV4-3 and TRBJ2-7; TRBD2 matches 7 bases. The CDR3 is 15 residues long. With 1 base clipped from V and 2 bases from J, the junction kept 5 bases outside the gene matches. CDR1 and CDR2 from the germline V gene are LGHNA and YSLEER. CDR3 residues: CASSQAREAAYEQYF. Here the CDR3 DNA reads TGCGCCAGCAGCCAAGCTCGGGAGGCAGCCTACGAGCAGTACTTC.

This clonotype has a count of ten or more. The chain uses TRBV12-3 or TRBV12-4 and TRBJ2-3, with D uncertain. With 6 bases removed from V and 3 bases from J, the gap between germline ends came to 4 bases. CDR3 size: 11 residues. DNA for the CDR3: TGTGCCAGCAGGGGGACAGATACGCAGTATTTT. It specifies CASRGTDTQYF.

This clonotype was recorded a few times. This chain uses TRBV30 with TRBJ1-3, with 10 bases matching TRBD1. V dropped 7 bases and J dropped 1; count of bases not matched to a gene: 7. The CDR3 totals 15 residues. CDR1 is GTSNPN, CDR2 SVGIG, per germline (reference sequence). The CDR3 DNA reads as TGTGCCTCCTGGGACAGGGGACCGTCTGGAAACACCATATATTTT. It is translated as CASWDRGPSGNTIYF.

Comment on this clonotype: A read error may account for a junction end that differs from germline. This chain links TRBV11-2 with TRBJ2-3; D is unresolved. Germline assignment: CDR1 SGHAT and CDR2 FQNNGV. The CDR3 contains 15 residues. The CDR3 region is CASSLGFSPKDTHYF. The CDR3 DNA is TGTGCCAGCAGCCTAGGTTTTAGCCCCAAAGATACGCACTATTTT.

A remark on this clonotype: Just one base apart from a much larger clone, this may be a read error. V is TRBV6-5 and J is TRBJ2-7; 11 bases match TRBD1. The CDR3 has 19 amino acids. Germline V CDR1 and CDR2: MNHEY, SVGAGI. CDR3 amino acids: CTSSYRTGGLAGKAYEQYF. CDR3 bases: TGTACCAGCAGTTACCGGACAGGGGGCCTAGCGGGCAAGGCCTACGAGCAGTACTTC.

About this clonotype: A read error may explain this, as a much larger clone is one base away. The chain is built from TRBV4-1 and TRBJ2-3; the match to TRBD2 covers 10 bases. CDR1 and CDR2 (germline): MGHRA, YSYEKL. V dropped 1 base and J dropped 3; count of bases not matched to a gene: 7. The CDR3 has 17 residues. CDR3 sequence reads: CASSQVPSGSGTDTQYF. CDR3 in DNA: TGCGCCAGCAGCCAAGTCCCTAGCGGGAGCGGGACAGATACGCAGTATTTT.

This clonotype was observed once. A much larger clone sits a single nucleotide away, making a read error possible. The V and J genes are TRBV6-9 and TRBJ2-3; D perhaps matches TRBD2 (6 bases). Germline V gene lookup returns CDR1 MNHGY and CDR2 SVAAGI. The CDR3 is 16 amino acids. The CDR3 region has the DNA TGTGCCAGCAGCCGATCGGGACTCCAGAACACAGATACGCTGTATTTT. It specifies CASSRSGLQNTDTLYF.

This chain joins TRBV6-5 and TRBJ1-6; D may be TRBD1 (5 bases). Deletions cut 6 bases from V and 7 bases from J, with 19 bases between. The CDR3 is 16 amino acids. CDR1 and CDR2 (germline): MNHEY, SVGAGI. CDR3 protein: CASSPYWGGTNSPLHF. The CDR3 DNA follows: TGTGCCAGCAGCCCCTACTGGGGGGGAACGAATTCACCCCTCCACTTT.

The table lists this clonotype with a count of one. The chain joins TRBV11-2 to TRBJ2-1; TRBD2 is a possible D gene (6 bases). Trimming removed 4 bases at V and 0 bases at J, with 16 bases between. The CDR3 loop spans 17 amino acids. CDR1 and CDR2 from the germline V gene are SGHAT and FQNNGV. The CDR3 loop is CASSSVVIGSSYNEQFF. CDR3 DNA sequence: TGTGCCAGCAGCTCAGTTGTTATCGGGAGCTCCTACAATGAGCAGTTCTTC.

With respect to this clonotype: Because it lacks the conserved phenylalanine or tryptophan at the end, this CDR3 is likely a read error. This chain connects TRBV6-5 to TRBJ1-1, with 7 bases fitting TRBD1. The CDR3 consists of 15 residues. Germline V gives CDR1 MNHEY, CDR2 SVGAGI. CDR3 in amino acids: CANSYGTELNTEAFL. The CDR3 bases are TGTGCTAACAGTTACGGGACAGAATTAAACACTGAAGCTTTCCTT.

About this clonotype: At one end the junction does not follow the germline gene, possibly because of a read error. CDR3 coding DNA: TGCGCCAGCAGCTTGTTAGCGGGAGGAACCACAGATACGCAGTTTTTT. It encodes CASSLLAGGTTDTQFF. The chain combines TRBV5-1 with TRBJ2-3; TRBD2 agrees at 10 bases. This CDR3 has 16 residues. CDR1 is SGHRS, CDR2 YFSETQ, per germline.

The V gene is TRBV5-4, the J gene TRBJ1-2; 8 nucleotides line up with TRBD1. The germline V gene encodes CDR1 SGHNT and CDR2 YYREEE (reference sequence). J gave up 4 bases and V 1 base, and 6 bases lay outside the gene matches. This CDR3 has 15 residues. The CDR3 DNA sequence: TGTGCCAGCAGCTTGTCACAGGGGGATGCCTATGGCTACACCTTC. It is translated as CASSLSQGDAYGYTF.